The subject of this entry is one T cell receptor (beta chain). This clone was detected a few times. Its target antigen remains unknown. Qualities for individual bases were not recorded, and no much larger clone is one base off. The data are from a study of siplizumab effects on memory and regulatory T cells (dated by TCRdb to about 2019). Study-level background: Across eight responder-stimulator pairs, mixed lymphocyte reactions were run as pairs, approximately 1 with siplizumab at about 0.99 ug/mL and approximately 1 without drug. The study examined how the anti-CD2 antibody siplizumab affects alloreactive T-cell subsets in allogeneic mixed lymphocyte reactions built from human PBMCs. Overall study outcomes, separate from this receptor: About 80-96% of proliferating CD4+ or CD8+ clones could not be given a naive or memory phenotype. Whether proliferating Tregs from siplizumab cultures actually had suppressive function was not functionally confirmed. Siplizumab significantly reduced the cumulative frequency of alloreactive sequences traceable to unstimulated CD4+ memory T cells. Greater diversity appeared to be present in unstimulated naive T cells than in memory T cells, and a substantial contribution to the alloresponse seemed to be made by naive cells. In reactions with siplizumab, an average of about 69% of mappable alloreactive CD4+ clones were Treg-derived, compared with roughly 30% in control reactions. Because sequences below about 10^-5 frequency were poorly captured, only a minor fraction of alloreactive clones could be mapped to unstimulated subsets.

From the cysteine through the phenylalanine, the CDR3 covers 15 amino acids. Only the CDR3 DNA is retained, 45 bases long and in frame from the first base. CDR1 and CDR2, looked up from the germline V gene, are LGHNA and YNFKEQ. The junction shows trimming of 3 bases on V and 8 bases on J, plus 17 bases between the germline ends. The library was prepared using the immunoSEQ multiplex PCR assay. The deep sequencing platform assayed some 98,000 TCR templates per sample. Genomic DNA extracted from sorted T cells was the material used for TCRbeta CDR3 sequencing. The authors' pipeline ran thus. The R programming language was used for clonal analysis of the TCRbeta CDR3 data. Alloreactive CD4+ and CD8+ clones were defined by comparing unstimulated samples with post-reaction CFSE-low samples. Regulatory or non-regulatory origin of alloreactive CD4+ clones was assigned by matching sequences to the sorted unstimulated Treg and non-Treg repertoires. TCRdb limited this immuneACCESS table to in-frame rearrangements with V and J called. A share of clones is missing; checked studies link under half to unresolved V genes, and the rest is unexplained. That table furnishes V, J and clone size, whereas the DNA furnished D and trimming. A total of 10,000 or so clones appear in this sample, roughly two fifths of them only once. The top ten constitute about 10% of the sample.

Cells from the mixed lymphocyte reactions were cocultured for under 7 days at 37 degrees C. After responder PBMCs were labelled with CFSE and stimulator PBMCs with Violet Dye, the two populations were combined at a 1:1 ratio. Sorted unstimulated T cells and proliferating T cells recovered from mixed lymphocyte reactions were subjected to TCRbeta CDR3 sequencing. Fresh whole blood from ten HLA-typed healthy donors was used as the source from which PBMCs were isolated. Proliferating CFSE-low responder T cells were FACS-sorted after the mixed lymphocyte reaction for TCR sequencing. The chain links TRBV4-2 with TRBJ2-1; TRBD2 is perhaps the D gene, given 5 matching bases. The source material was CFSE-low (dividing) CD8+ T cells sorted from an allogeneic mixed lymphocyte reaction. This TCR was recovered from a human donor in good health; the cells came from an allogeneic mixed lymphocyte reaction. DNA sequence: TGTGCCAGCAGCCAGGAGAGCGGCGGTGGCGATGAGCAGTTCTTC. It codes for CASSQESGGGDEQFF.